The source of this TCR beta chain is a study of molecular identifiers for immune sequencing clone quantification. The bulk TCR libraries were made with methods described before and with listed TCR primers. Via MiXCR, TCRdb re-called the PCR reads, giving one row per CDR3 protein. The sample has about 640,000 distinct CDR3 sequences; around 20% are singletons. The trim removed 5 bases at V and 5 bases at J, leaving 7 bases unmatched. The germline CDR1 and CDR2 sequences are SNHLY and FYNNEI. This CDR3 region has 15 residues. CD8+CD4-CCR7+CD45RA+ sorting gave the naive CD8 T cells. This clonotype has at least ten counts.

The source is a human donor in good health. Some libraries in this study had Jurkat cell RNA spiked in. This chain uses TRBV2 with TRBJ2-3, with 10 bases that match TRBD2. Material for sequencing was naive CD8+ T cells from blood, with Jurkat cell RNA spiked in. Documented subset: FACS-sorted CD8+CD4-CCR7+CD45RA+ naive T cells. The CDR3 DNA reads TGTGCCAGCAGTAGCGGGGGGGCCATCGTAGATACGCAGTATTTT. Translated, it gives CASSSGGAIVDTQYF.